The clone carrying this TCR beta chain was picked up a small number of times. This sample is drawn from a study of early T cells in non-severe SARS-CoV-2 infection. Study-level background: The sequenced material was bulk RNA from unsorted whole blood, and its chains were unpaired.

Germline V CDR1 and CDR2: SEHNR, FQNEAQ (reference sequence). The ends were cut back, 6 bases at V and 1 base at J, with 13 bases in the middle. This CDR3 has 15 amino acids. One entry per CDR3 protein, called by TCRdb with MiXCR from the 5' RACE reads. Here the sample spans roughly 25,000 distinct CDR3 sequences, roughly 4.1% being singletons. The source of this sequence is an adult who was a healthcare worker with PCR-confirmed SARS-CoV-2 infection or an uninfected control (not recorded which). This chain joins TRBV7-9 and TRBJ1-3; the D gene is possibly TRBD1 (6 bases). Sample: whole blood. The CDR3 bases are TGTGCCAGCAGACCCAGGGGAGGGTCTGGAAACACCATATATTTT. As protein: CASRPRGGSGNTIYF.